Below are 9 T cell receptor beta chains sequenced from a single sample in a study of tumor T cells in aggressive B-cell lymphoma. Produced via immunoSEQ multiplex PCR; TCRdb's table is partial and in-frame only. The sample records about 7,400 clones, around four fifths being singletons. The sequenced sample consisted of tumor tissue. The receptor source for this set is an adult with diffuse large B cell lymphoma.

The CDR3 DNA sequence: TGTGCCAGCAGTTACGACAGGACAGATACGCAGTATTTT. The encoded protein is CASSYDRTDTQYF. The chain uses TRBV6-5 and TRBJ2-3, with TRBD1 as a possible D gene (6 bases). CDR3 length equals 13 residues. With 2 bases removed from V and 3 bases from J, the gap between germline ends came to 6 bases. In germline, CDR1 is MNHEY, CDR2 SVGAGI.

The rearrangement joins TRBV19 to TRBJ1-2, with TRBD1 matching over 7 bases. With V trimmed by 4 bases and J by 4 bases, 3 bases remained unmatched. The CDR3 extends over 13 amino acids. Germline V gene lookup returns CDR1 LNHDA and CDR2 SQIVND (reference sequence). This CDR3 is CASSSQGGYGYTF. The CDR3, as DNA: TGTGCCAGTAGTAGCCAGGGGGGCTATGGCTACACCTTC.

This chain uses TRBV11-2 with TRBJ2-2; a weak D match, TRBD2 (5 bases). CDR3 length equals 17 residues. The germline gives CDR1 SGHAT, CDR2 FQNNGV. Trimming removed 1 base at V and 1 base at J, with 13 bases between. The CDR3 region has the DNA TGTGCCAGCAGCTTAGTATTAAGGACTCTGAACACCGGGGAGCTGTTTTTT. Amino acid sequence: CASSLVLRTLNTGELFF.

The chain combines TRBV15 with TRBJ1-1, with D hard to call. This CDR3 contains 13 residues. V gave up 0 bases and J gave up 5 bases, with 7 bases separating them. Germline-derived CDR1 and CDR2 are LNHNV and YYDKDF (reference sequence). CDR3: CATSRDEATEAFF. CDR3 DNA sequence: TGTGCCACCAGCAGAGATGAGGCAACTGAAGCTTTCTTT.

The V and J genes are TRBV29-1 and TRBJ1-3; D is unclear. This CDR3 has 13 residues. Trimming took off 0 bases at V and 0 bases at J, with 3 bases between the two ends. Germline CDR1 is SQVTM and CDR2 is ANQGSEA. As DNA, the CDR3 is TGCAGCGTTGAAGAGAGCTCTGGAAACACCATATATTTT. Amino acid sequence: CSVEESSGNTIYF.

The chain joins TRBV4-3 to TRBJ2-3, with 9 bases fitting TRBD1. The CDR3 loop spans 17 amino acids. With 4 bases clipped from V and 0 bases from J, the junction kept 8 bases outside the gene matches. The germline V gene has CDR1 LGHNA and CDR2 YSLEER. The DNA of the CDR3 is TGCGCCAGCAGCCTCCTCCCGGGACAGGGAAGCACAGATACGCAGTATTTT. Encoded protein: CASSLLPGQGSTDTQYF.

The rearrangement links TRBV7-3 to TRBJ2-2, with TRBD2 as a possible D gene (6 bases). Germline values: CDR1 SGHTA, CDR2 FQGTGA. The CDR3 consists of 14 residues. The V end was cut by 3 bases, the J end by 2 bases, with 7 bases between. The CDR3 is CASSFSGNTGELFF. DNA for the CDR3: TGTGCCAGCAGCTTTAGCGGAAACACCGGGGAGCTGTTTTTT. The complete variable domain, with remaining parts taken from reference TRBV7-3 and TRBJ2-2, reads GAGVSQTPSNKVTEKGKYVELRCDPISGHTALYWYRQSLGQGPEFLIYFQGTGAADDSGLPNDRFFAVRPEGSVSTLKIQRTERGDSAVYLCASSFSGNTGELFFGEGSRLTVL.

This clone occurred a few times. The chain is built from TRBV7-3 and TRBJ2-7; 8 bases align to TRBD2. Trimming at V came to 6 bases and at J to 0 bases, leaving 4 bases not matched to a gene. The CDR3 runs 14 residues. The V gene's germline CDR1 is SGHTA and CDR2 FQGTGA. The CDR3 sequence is CASRRSGTSYEQYF. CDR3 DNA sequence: TGTGCCAGCAGACGTAGCGGGACCTCCTACGAGCAGTACTTC.

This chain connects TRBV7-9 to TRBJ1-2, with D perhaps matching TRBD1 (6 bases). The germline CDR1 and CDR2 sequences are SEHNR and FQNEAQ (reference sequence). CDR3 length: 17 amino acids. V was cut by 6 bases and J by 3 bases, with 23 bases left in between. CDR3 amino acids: CASRGAAGAILHYGYTF. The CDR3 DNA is TGTGCCAGCAGGGGGGCTGCAGGGGCCATTCTTCACTATGGCTACACCTTC.